These 12 T cell receptor beta chains were sequenced from one sample in a study of CD8 T cells in Susac syndrome. When the RNA was reverse transcribed, random hexamers were used with an input of roughly 0.45 to 1 ug. TCRdb analysed the immunoSEQ multiplex PCR reads with MiXCR anew, one entry per CDR3 protein. The sample yields about 180,000 distinct CDR3 sequences, around 94% seen once. Sequencing was performed on CD4+ T cells from PBMCs. These receptors were taken from a human donor with Susac syndrome.

The chain has TRBV7-9 and TRBJ1-2; D call uncertain. V gave up 2 bases and J gave up 8 bases, with 9 bases separating them. The CDR3 is made up of 12 amino acids. Germline-derived CDR1 and CDR2 are SEHNR and FQNEAQ (reference sequence). For the CDR3, the DNA is TGTGCCAGCAGCTTAATAACAGAAGGCTACACCTTC. This codes for CASSLITEGYTF.

The chain carries TRBV7-9 and TRBJ2-2; 7 positions agree with TRBD2. Germline trimming cut 10 bases from V and 3 bases from J; bases unmatched to any gene: 8. This CDR3 has 14 residues. Germline CDR1 is SEHNR and CDR2 is FQNEAQ (reference sequence). The CDR3 DNA sequence: TGTGCCACCCTCCCGGGAGGATACACCGGGGAGCTGTTTTTT. This sequence encodes CATLPGGYTGELFF.

This chain joins TRBV6-6 and TRBJ2-7, with 9 bases aligning to TRBD1. The CDR3 runs 15 residues. After removal of 7 bases from V and 5 bases from J, the junction contained 12 bases not matched to a gene. CDR1 and CDR2 from the germline V gene are MNHNY and SVGAGI (reference sequence). CDR3 sequence reads: CASTPNRDRVDEQYF. The CDR3 DNA reads as TGTGCCAGCACTCCAAACCGGGACAGGGTGGACGAGCAGTACTTC.

This chain links TRBV28 with TRBJ1-2, with D possibly TRBD1 on 5 matching bases. CDR1 is MDHEN and CDR2 is SYDVKM in the germline V gene. The CDR3 extends over 13 amino acids. V dropped 4 bases and J dropped 8 bases, with 14 bases sitting between them. Written as DNA, the CDR3 is TGTGCCAGCAGTTCCGGGGGGGTCTGGGGCTACACCTTC. Translating gives CASSSGGVWGYTF.

The chain has TRBV12-3 or TRBV12-4 and TRBJ1-1; D possibly corresponds to TRBD1 (6 bases). The germline V and J ends were trimmed by 6 bases and 0 bases, with 14 bases remaining between them. This CDR3 region has 15 residues. This CDR3 is CASSPKTGLNTEAFF. In DNA form, the CDR3 reads TGTGCCAGCAGCCCTAAGACAGGACTGAACACTGAAGCTTTCTTT.

This chain uses TRBV3-1 with TRBJ2-7; 8 bases fit TRBD1. CDR1 is LGHDT and CDR2 is YNNKEL in the germline V gene (reference sequence). This CDR3 is built from 15 residues. V lost 1 base and J lost 6; bases outside the gene matches: 8. The CDR3 sequence: CASSQVGAGGIEQYF. The CDR3 DNA reads as TGTGCCAGCAGCCAAGTCGGTGCAGGGGGCATCGAGCAGTACTTC.

In DNA form, the CDR3 reads TGCAGCGTTGAAGGGACCACAGATACGCAGTATTTT. Its protein is CSVEGTTDTQYF. The J gene is TRBJ2-3, the V gene TRBV29-1; D not resolved. CDR1 is SQVTM and CDR2 is ANQGSEA in the germline V gene. This CDR3 is built from 12 residues. Trimming took off 1 base at V and 2 bases at J, with 4 bases between the two ends.

This clonotype was detected only once. The rearrangement joins TRBV6-2 or TRBV6-3 to TRBJ2-7; D ambiguous. Trimming shortened V by 7 bases and J by 0 bases, and 16 bases separated the two germline ends. Germline CDR1 reads MNHEY; CDR2 reads SVGEGT. The CDR3 is made up of 15 amino acids. Here the CDR3 DNA reads TGTGCCAGCACTTTCGGCAGGCGGAGCTCCTACGAGCAGTACTTC. Amino acids: CASTFGRRSSYEQYF.

The rearrangement uses TRBV6-5 and TRBJ2-6, with D tentatively TRBD1 (6 bases). The CDR3 length is 15 residues. Germline V CDR1 and CDR2: MNHEY, SVGAGI. Trimming stripped 5 bases from V and 2 bases from J, with 10 bases between. For the CDR3, the DNA is TGTGCCAGCAGTGCCACAGGGACTGGGGCCAACGTCCTGACTTTC. This translates into CASSATGTGANVLTF.

The chain carries TRBV7-9 and TRBJ1-2; D unclear. The CDR3 is made up of 13 amino acids. Trimming removed 4 bases from V and 4 bases from J, with 10 bases in between. Germline V gene sequence: CDR1 SEHNR, CDR2 FQNEAQ (reference sequence). The CDR3, as DNA: TGTGCCAGCAGCTCTGGAGAGATCTATGGCTACACCTTC. Translating it yields CASSSGEIYGYTF.

V and J are TRBV15 and TRBJ2-7; D is ambiguous. V was pared by 2 bases and J by 4 bases, with 18 bases between. This CDR3 spans 16 amino acids. Looked up from germline, CDR1 is LNHNV and CDR2 is YYDKDF (reference sequence). The chain's CDR3 is CATSRSTAGLGYEQYF. The DNA for the CDR3 is TGTGCCACCAGCAGAAGCACAGCAGGTCTTGGGTACGAGCAGTACTTC.

This chain connects TRBV19 to TRBJ1-5, with D possibly TRBD1 on 6 matching bases. CDR1 and CDR2 (germline): LNHDA, SQIVND (reference sequence). CDR3 length equals 15 residues. V lost 3 bases and J lost 4, with 13 bases in between. The CDR3: CASSIGGPRNQPQHF. In nucleotides, the CDR3 is TGTGCCAGTAGTATTGGGGGGCCCAGGAATCAGCCCCAGCATTTT.